What follows describes a single T cell receptor (beta chain). This sample was taken from a study of blood T cell repertoires in COVID-19. Study-level information: T cells, B-cell-depleted T cells, or PBMCs provided the cDNA or gDNA that served as material.

The CDR3 totals 13 residues. CDR1 is LNHNV, CDR2 YYDKDF, per germline (reference sequence). J was trimmed by 4 bases and V by 5 bases; bases with no gene match: 5. Authors' processing steps: It was from reference gene primer amplification that nucleated cell counts were estimated. Method: immunoSEQ multiplex PCR; TCRdb's copy keeps in-frame clones and lacks some. Clone size and V and J calls were adopted from that table, with D and trimming inferred from the DNA. The table includes around 130,000 clones, 85% to 90% detected once. The chain employs TRBV15 and TRBJ2-7, with 7 nucleotides matching TRBD1. The sequencing sample was made of peripheral blood. The sequence derives from a human donor in a cohort sampled during active COVID-19. In DNA form, the CDR3 reads TGTGCCACCAGCCGGGACAGACAATACGAGCAGTACTTC. It specifies CATSRDRQYEQYF.